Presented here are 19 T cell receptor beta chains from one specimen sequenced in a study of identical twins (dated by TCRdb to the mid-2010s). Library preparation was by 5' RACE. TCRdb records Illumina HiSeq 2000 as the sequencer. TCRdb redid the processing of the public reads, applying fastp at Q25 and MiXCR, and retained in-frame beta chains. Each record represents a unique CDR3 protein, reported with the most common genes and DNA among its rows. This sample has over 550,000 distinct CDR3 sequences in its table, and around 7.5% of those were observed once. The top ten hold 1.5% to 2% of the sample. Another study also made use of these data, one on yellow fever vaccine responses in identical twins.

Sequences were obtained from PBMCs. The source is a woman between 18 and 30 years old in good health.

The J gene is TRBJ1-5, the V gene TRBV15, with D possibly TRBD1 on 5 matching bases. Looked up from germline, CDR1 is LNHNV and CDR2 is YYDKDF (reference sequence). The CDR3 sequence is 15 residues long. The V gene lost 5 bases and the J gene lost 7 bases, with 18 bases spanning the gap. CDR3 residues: CATSPLGGIGQPQHF. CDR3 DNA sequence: TGTGCCACCAGCCCCCTGGGGGGGATCGGGCAGCCCCAGCATTTT.

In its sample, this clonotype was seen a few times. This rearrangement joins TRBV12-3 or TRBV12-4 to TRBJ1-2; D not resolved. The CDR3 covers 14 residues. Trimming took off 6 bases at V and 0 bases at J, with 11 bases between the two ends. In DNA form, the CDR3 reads TGTGCCAGCAGCTTGTCGGCAACTAACTATGGCTACACCTTC. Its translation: CASSLSATNYGYTF.

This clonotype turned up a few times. CDR3 loop: CASSLDGRHRAYEQYF. The CDR3 DNA sequence: TGTGCCAGCAGCTTGGACGGACGGCATCGCGCCTACGAGCAGTACTTC. The V call is TRBV5-5, the J call TRBJ2-7; D is unclear. The CDR3 is made up of 16 amino acids. Germline V gene data show CDR1 as SGHKS and CDR2 as YYEKEE (reference sequence). V gave up 0 bases and J gave up 2 bases, with 15 bases separating them.

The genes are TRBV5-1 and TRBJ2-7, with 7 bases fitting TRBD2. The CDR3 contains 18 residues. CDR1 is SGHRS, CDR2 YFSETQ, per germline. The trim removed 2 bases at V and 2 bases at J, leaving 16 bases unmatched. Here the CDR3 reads CASSFLRGEGGSTYEQYF. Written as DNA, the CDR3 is TGCGCCAGCAGCTTTTTACGAGGTGAGGGCGGGAGTACCTACGAGCAGTACTTC.

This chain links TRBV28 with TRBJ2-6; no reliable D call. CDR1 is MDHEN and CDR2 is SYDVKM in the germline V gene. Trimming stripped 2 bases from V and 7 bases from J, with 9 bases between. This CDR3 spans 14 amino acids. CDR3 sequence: CASSLAGTANVLTF. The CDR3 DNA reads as TGTGCCAGCAGTTTAGCAGGTACTGCCAACGTCCTGACTTTC.

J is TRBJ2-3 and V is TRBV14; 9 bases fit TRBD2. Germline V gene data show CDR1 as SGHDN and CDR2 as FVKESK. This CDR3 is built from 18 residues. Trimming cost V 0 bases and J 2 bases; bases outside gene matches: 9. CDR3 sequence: CASSQEKASGDFTDTQYF. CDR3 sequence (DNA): TGTGCCAGCAGCCAAGAGAAGGCTAGCGGGGACTTCACAGATACGCAGTATTTT.

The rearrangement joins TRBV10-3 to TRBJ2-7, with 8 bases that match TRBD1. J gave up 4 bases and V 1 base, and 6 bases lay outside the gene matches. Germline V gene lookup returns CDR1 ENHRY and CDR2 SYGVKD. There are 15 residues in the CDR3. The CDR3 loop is CAISEYDRGKYEQYF. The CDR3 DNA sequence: TGTGCCATCAGTGAGTACGACAGGGGAAAGTACGAGCAGTACTTC.

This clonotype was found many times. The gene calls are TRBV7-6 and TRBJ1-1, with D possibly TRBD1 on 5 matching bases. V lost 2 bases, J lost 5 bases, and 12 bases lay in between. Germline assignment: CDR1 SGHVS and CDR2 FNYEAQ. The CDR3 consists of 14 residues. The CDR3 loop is CASSLYRGKTEAFF. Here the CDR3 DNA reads TGTGCCAGCAGCTTATATCGGGGGAAGACTGAAGCTTTCTTT.

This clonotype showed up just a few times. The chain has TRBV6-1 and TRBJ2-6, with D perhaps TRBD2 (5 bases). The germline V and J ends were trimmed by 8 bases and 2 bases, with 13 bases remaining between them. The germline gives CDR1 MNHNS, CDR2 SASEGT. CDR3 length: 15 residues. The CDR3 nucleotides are TGTGCCAGCGCCGCCGGGGAAGCTGGGGCCAACGTCCTGACTTTC. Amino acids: CASAAGEAGANVLTF.

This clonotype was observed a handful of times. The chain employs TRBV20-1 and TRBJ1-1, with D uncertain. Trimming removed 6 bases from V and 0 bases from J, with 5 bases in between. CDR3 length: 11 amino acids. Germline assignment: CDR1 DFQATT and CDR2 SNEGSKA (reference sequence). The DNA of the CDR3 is TGCAGTGCCACCATGAACACTGAAGCTTTCTTT. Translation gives CSATMNTEAFF.

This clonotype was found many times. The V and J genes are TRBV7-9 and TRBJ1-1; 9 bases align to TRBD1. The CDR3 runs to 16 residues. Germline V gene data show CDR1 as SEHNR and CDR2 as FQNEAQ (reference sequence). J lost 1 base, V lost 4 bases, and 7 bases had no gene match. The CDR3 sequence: CASSSDPGQGNTEAFF. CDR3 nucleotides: TGTGCCAGCAGCTCAGACCCGGGACAGGGGAACACTGAAGCTTTCTTT. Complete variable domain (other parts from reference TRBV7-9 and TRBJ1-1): DTGVSQNPRHKITKRGQNVTFRCDPISEHNRLYWYRQTLGQGPEFLTYFQNEAQLEKSRLLSDRFSAERPKGSFSTLEIQRTEQGDSAMYLCASSSDPGQGNTEAFFGQGTRLTVV.

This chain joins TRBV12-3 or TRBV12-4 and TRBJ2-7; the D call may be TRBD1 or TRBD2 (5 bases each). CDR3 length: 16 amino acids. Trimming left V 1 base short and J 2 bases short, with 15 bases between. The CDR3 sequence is CASSLGTGRGAYEQYV. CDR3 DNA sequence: TGTGCCAGCAGTTTAGGAACAGGTCGAGGGGCCTACGAGCAGTACGTC.

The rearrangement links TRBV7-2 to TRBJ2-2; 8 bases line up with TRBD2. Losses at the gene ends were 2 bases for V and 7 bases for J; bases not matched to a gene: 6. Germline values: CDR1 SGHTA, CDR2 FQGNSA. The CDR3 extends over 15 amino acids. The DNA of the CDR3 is TGTGCCAGCAGCTTAACGGGACTAGGAAGCGGGGAGCTGTTTTTT. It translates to CASSLTGLGSGELFF.

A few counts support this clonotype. As DNA, the CDR3 is TGTGCCAGCAGTCTGTTCCGGCAAAATGAGCAGTTCTTC. Translating it yields CASSLFRQNEQFF. The chain carries TRBV12-3 or TRBV12-4 and TRBJ2-1; D remains ambiguous. CDR3 length: 13 amino acids. V was trimmed by 5 bases and J by 7 bases, leaving 12 bases between them.

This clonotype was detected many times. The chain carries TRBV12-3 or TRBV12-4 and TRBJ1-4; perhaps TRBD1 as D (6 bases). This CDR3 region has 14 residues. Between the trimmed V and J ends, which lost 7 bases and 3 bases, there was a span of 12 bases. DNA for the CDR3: TGTGCCAGCAACACAGGGCTGGCTAATGAAAAACTGTTTTTT. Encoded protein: CASNTGLANEKLFF.

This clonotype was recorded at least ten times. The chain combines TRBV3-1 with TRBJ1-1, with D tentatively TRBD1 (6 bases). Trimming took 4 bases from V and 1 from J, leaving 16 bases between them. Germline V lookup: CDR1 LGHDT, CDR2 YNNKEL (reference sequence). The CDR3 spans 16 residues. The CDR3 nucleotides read TGTGCCAGCAGCCCCGTCCAGGGGAGGAAGAACACTGAAGCTTTCTTT. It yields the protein CASSPVQGRKNTEAFF. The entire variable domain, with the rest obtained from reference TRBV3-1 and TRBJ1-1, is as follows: DTAVSQTPKYLVTQMGNDKSIKCEQNLGHDTMYWYKQDSKKFLKIMFSYNNKELIINETVPNRFSPKSPDKAHLNLHINSLELGDSAVYFCASSPVQGRKNTEAFFGQGTRLTVV.

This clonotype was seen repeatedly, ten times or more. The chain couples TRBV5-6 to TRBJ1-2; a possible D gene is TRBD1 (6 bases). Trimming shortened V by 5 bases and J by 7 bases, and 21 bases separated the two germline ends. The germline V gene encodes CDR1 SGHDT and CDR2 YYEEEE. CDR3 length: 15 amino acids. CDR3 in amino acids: CASRLYGQQVAGYTF. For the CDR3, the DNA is TGTGCCAGCAGGTTGTACGGACAGCAGGTGGCTGGCTACACCTTC.

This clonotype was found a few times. CDR3 sequence (DNA): TGTGCCAGCAGCTTATCAGGGGGCAACTATGGCTACACCTTC. Translation: CASSLSGGNYGYTF. This rearrangement joins TRBV7-2 to TRBJ1-2; 8 bases line up with TRBD1. The J segment lost 2 bases and the V segment lost 2 bases, leaving 1 base of the junction unmatched. The CDR3 spans 14 residues. Germline V CDR1 and CDR2: SGHTA, FQGNSA. The variable domain in full, completed from reference TRBV7-2 and TRBJ1-2, reads GAGVSQSPSNKVTEKGKDVELRCDPISGHTALYWYRQSLGQGLEFLIYFQGNSAPDKSGLPSDRFSAERTGGSVSTLTIQRTQQEDSAVYLCASSLSGGNYGYTFGSGTRLTVV.

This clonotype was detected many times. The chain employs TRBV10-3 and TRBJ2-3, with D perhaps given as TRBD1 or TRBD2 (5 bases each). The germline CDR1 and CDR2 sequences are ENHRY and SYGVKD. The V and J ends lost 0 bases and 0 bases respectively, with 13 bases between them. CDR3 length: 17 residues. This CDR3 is CAISESSFWDSTDTQYF. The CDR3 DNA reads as TGTGCCATCAGTGAGTCCAGTTTTTGGGACAGCACAGATACGCAGTATTTT.